The clone carrying this T cell receptor (beta chain) was found a few times. The CDR3 spans 10 residues. The ends were cut back, 5 bases at V and 2 bases at J, with 0 bases in the middle. CDR1 is SEHNR and CDR2 is FQNEAQ in the germline V gene (reference sequence). The study tagged each TCR cDNA molecule with a unique molecular identifier. TCRdb redid the calling of the 5' RACE reads with MiXCR, one entry per CDR3 protein. The data hold some 83,000 distinct CDR3 sequences, with roughly 8% observed a single time. Time point: sample taken at primary tumor resection. The sample is drawn from a study of spatial heterogeneity in lung cancer.

Sequencing used PBMCs, obtained at surgery. This sequence joins TRBV7-9 and TRBJ2-5; no clear D gene. This sequence was found in a male donor with early-stage non-small cell lung cancer. The CDR3 coding sequence is TGTGCCAGCAGCCAAGAGACCCAGTACTTC. Translation: CASSQETQYF. The full variable domain, in which reference TRBV7-9 and TRBJ2-5 provide the parts outside the CDR3, is DTGVSQNPRHKITKRGQNVTFRCDPISEHNRLYWYRQTLGQGPEFLTYFQNEAQLEKSRLLSDRFSAERPKGSFSTLEIQRTEQGDSAMYLCASSQETQYFGPGTRLLVL.